The clone carrying this T cell receptor (beta chain) was seen a single time. Its antigen is unknown. Sequencing used immunoSEQ multiplex PCR; TCRdb keeps in-frame clones, though not all of them. Of roughly 120,000 clones in the sample, 87% were seen once. This CDR3 region has 13 residues. With 5 bases removed from V and 0 bases from J, the gap between germline ends came to 7 bases. Germline CDR1 SGHNT, CDR2 YENEEA. The data were taken from a study of T cell responses to AZD1222 COVID-19 vaccine. As for the study in general: Pooled together were second doses at about 4 or about 12 weeks. General observations from the study: Donors were chiefly white British, with a greater number of females, and clonal diversity was perhaps underestimated. No repertoire was sampled before or during the peak T cell response, only after it. Rises in breadth and depth of Spike-specific TCRs came after two AZD1222 doses.

The sequences come from peripheral blood, collected on day 0 of AZD1222 vaccination. The clonotype was recovered from an adult in good health. The chain uses TRBV11-3 and TRBJ1-1, with D hard to call. This chain's CDR3 is CASSPNLNTEAFF. The CDR3 region has the DNA TGTGCCAGCAGCCCCAATCTGAACACTGAAGCTTTCTTT.